Sequencing of this T cell receptor (beta chain) was carried out in a study of T cell responses to AZD1222 COVID-19 vaccine. The repertoire was sequenced with immunoSEQ multiplex PCR; TCRdb's copy has only in-frame clones and lacks some. The repertoire holds 100,000 or so clones, with roughly 88% as singletons. The CDR3 loop spans 13 amino acids. Germline lookup yields CDR1 LGHDT and CDR2 YNNKEL (reference sequence). V lost 4 bases, J lost 6 bases, and 13 bases lay in between. This clone was counted between two and nine times. The source is an adult in good health. The genes are TRBV3-1 (or the pseudogene TRBV3-2) and TRBJ2-7; D call uncertain. The material sequenced was peripheral blood, taken on day 0 of AZD1222 vaccination. CDR3 coding DNA: TGTGCCAGCAGCCTTGACCTTGTCGTCGAGCAGTACTTC. It specifies CASSLDLVVEQYF.